This TCR beta chain derives from a study of siplizumab effects on memory and regulatory T cells. Findings of the study overall: Contribution to the alloresponse seemed major for naive T cells, which also seemed more diverse than memory cells.

This CDR3 spans 15 amino acids. Germline CDR1 and CDR2: ENHRY and SYGVKD. V dropped 5 bases and J dropped 4; count of bases not matched to a gene: 8. Points on this clone: The antigen is not known.

Generated by immunoSEQ multiplex PCR, the TCRdb table keeps only in-frame clones and is missing some. The sample holds some 90,000 clones, 90% seen once. Sequenced: CD4+ T cells sorted from blood. The chain recombines TRBV10-3 with TRBJ2-5, with TRBD1 identical over 9 bases. The receptor's source is a human donor in good health. The CDR3 is CAISSRTGGGETQYF. The DNA for the CDR3 is TGTGCCATCAGTTCCCGAACAGGGGGCGGAGAGACCCAGTACTTC.